This passage covers 3 T cell receptor beta chains from one sample sequenced in a study of long-term antiretroviral therapy in people with HIV. Survey-level resolution applied to immunoSEQ assay v3.0. TCRdb's table, derived via immunoSEQ multiplex PCR, lists solely in-frame clones and lacks some. The table lists approximately 22,000 clones, around 84% of them singletons. Source: unsorted PBMCs, taken 1.3 years after starting antiretroviral therapy. The receptors stem from a man in his sixties with HIV.

The rearrangement joins TRBV11-2 to TRBJ1-2, with 7 bases matching TRBD1. CDR3 size: 14 residues. In germline, CDR1 is SGHAT, CDR2 FQNNGV. V was clipped by 6 bases and J by 6 bases; unmatched bases: 10. In nucleotides, the CDR3 is TGTGCCAGCAGACCCCTGACAGGGTTCGATGGCTACACCTTC. Protein product: CASRPLTGFDGYTF.

This clone was picked up a small number of times. The chain recombines TRBV5-4 with TRBJ2-2; 9 bases line up with TRBD1. The CDR3 has 16 amino acids. The junction had 6 bases not matched to a gene; V was cut back by 3 bases and J by 3 bases. CDR1 and CDR2 (germline): SGHNT, YYREEE (reference sequence). The CDR3 region has the DNA TGTGCCAGCAGCTCTAAGGACAGGGGCGACACCGGGGAGCTGTTTTTT. Protein sequence: CASSSKDRGDTGELFF.

The V gene is TRBV6-6, the J gene TRBJ1-2; 9 positions match TRBD1. The V gene end was trimmed by 2 bases and the J gene end by 6 bases; junction bases not matched to a gene: 7. The CDR3 has 15 residues. Germline CDR1 and CDR2: MNHNY and SVGAGI (reference sequence). The CDR3 coding sequence is TGTGCCAGCAGTTACCGCTTACAGGGGGCGGATGGCTACACCTTC. This encodes CASSYRLQGADGYTF.